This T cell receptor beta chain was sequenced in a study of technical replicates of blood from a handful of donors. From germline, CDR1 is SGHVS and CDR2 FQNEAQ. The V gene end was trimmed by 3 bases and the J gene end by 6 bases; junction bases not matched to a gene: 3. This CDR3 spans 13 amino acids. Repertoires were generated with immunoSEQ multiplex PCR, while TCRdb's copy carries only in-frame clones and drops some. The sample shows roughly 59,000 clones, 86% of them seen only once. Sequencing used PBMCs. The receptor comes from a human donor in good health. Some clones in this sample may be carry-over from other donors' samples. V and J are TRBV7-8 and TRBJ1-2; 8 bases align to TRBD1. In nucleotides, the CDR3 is TGTGCCAGCAGCTTCCAGGGGGCCGATGGCTACACCTTC. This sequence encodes CASSFQGADGYTF.